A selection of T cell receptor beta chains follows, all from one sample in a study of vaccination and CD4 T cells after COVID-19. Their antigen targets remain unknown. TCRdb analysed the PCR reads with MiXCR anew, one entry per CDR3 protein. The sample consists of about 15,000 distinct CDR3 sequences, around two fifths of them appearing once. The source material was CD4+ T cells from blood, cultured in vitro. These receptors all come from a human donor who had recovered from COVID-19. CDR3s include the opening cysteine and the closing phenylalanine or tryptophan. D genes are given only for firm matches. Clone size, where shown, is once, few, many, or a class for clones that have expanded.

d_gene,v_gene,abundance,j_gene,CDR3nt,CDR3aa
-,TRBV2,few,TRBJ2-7,TGTGCCAGCAGTGTGGGGGTCGGCAGCCTGTCCTACGAGCAGTACTTC,CASSVGVGSLSYEQYF
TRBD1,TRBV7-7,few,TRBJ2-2,TGTGCCAGCAGCTCTGGACAGGGGGCCGGCTACACCGGGGAGCTGTTTTTT,CASSSGQGAGYTGELFF
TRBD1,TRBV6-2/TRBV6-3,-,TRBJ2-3,TGTGCCAGCAGCCTGATCGACAGGGCCACAGATACGCAGTATTTT,CASSLIDRATDTQYF
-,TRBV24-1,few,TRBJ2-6,TGTGCCACGGGGCGGGATGGGGCCAACGTCCTGACTTTC,CATGRDGANVLTF
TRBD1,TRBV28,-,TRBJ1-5,TGTGCCAGCAGTTTTACCGGGACAGGGGTGGGTCAGCCCCAGCATTTT,CASSFTGTGVGQPQHF
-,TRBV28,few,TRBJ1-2,TGTGCCAGCAGAGTTCCCTCAGGAGGCCGATCGGGCTACACCTTC,CASRVPSGGRSGYTF
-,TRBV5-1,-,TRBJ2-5,TGCGCCAGCAGCTTGCAAGAACAAGAGACCCAGTACTTC,CASSLQEQETQYF
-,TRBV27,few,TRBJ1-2,TGTGCCAGCAGTTTATCGTACCTGGGGGGCCAGGGCTACACCTTC,CASSLSYLGGQGYTF
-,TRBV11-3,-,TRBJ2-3,TGTGCCAGCAGCTTATCGGCAGGGTCAACAGATACGCAGTATTTT,CASSLSAGSTDTQYF
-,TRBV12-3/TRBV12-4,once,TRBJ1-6,TGTGCCAGCAGTTTAGCCTATGGTAATTCACCCCTCCACTTT,CASSLAYGNSPLHF
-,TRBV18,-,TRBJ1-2,TGTGCCAGCACCCCCCGGCAGGGGAGTTTTGATGGCTACACCTTC,CASTPRQGSFDGYTF
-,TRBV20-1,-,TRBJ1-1,TGCAGTGCTAGCCCAGACGCCGGTTACACTGAAGCTTTCTTT,CSASPDAGYTEAFF
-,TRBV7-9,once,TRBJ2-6,TGTGCCAGCAGCCGCTTATTAACCCGGGACTCTGGGGCCAACGTCCTGACTTTC,CASSRLLTRDSGANVLTF
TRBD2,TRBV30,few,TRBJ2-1,TGTGCCTGGAGTGAGGGGAAAACTAGCGGGAGTTTCAATGAGCAGTTCTTC,CAWSEGKTSGSFNEQFF
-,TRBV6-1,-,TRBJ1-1,TGTGCCAGCAGTGAATACACAGGGAACACTGAAGCTTTCTTT,CASSEYTGNTEAFF
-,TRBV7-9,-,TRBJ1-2,TGTGCCAGCAGCTCATATGGTCGGCAGGGGAGTTTGGGGGGCTACACCTTC,CASSSYGRQGSLGGYTF
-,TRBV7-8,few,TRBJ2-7,TGTGCCAGCAGCGCGACTACCCAGAACTACGAGCAGTACTTC,CASSATTQNYEQYF
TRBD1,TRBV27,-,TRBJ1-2,TGTGCCAGCAGCCGCAGACAGGGGTTTGATGGTGGCTATGGCTACACCTTC,CASSRRQGFDGGYGYTF
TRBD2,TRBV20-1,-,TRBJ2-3,TGCAGTGCTAGACCCGGCGGGACTAGTTTGATAGATACGCAGTATTTT,CSARPGGTSLIDTQYF
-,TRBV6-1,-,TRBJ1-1,TGTGCCAGCAGTCTCCAGGGCGACACTGAAGCTTTCTTT,CASSLQGDTEAFF
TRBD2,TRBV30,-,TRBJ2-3,TGTGCCTCGGACCTAGCGGGTTACACAGATACGCAGTATTTT,CASDLAGYTDTQYF
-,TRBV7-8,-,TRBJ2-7,TGTGCCAGCAGCTCCCGAGAGGCCCCCAGGGAGCAGTACTTC,CASSSREAPREQYF
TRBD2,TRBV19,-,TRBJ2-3,TGTGCCAGTAGTCGCCCTCCTAGCGGGAGTGTAGATACGCAGTATTTT,CASSRPPSGSVDTQYF
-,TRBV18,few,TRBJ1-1,TGTGCCAGCTCACCGGGGTTGAACACTGAAGCTTTCTTT,CASSPGLNTEAFF
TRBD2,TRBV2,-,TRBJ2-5,TGTGCCAGCAGTGATCGGCTAGCGGGGGCTGGTGAGACCCAGTACTTC,CASSDRLAGAGETQYF
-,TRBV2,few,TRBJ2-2,TGTGCCAGCACTCCCGTTTCCACCGGGGAGCTGTTTTTT,CASTPVSTGELFF
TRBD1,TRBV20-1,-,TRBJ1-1,TGCAGTGCTAGGGGACAGGGGCCGAACACTGAAGCTTTCTTT,CSARGQGPNTEAFF
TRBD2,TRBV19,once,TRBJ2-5,TGTGCCAGTAGTAGCCTACGGACTAGCGGGACGCGGCAAGAGACCCAGTACTTC,CASSSLRTSGTRQETQYF
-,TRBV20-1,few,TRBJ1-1,TGCAGTGCTAGAGTGAGGGCGACTGAAGCTTTCTTT,CSARVRATEAFF
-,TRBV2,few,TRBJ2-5,TGTGCCAGCGGAGGGGTATTGCGGGAGACCCAGTACTTC,CASGGVLRETQYF
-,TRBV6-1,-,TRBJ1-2,TGTGCCAGCAGTGAAATCGTAGGGCAGGGGAAGGTCGGGGGCTCCAGCTATGGCTACACCTTC,CASSEIVGQGKVGGSSYGYTF
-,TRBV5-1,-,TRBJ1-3,TGCGCCAGCAGCTTGACAGTCACCTCTGGAAACACCATATATTTT,CASSLTVTSGNTIYF
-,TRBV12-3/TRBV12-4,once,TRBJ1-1,TGTGCCAGCGGGTCTCTTCTCCGGGGTGGAGGAGCTTTCTTT,CASGSLLRGGGAFF
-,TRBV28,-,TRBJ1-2,TGTGCCAGTTCGACTGGGGACTATGGCTACACCTTC,CASSTGDYGYTF
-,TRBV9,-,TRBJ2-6,TGTGCCAGCAGCGTAGGGGGGCAGACTGGGGCCAACGTCCTGACTTTC,CASSVGGQTGANVLTF
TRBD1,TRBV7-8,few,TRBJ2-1,TGTGCCAGCAGGTCCGGGACAGGTCCCTACAATGAGCAGTTCTTC,CASRSGTGPYNEQFF
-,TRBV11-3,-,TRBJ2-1,TGTGCCAGCAGCTCTACTAACAATGAGCAGTTCTTC,CASSSTNNEQFF
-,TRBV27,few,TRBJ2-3,TGTGCCAGCAGCGGAAGGGGTCCCACAGATACGCAGTATTTT,CASSGRGPTDTQYF
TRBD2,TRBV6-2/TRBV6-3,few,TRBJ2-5,TGTGCCAGCAGCCTCCTGACTAGCGGGAAAGAGACCCAGTACTTC,CASSLLTSGKETQYF
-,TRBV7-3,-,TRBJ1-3,TGTGCCAGCAGCTTAACAGCGGACTCTGGAAACACCATATATTTT,CASSLTADSGNTIYF
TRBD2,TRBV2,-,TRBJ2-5,TGTGCCAGCAGTGAACGGCTAGCGGGCCAAGAGACCCAGTACTTC,CASSERLAGQETQYF
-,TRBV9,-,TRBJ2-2,TGTGCCAGCAGCGTAGGGCGAGGGACCACGAACACCGGGGAGCTGTTTTTT,CASSVGRGTTNTGELFF
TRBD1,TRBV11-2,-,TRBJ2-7,TGTGCCAGCAGCTTCACCTTTGGACAGGGGAAGGACGAGCAGTACTTC,CASSFTFGQGKDEQYF
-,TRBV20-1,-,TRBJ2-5,TGCAGTGCTACCCCCGGCGCCAGCCAAGAGACCCAGTACTTC,CSATPGASQETQYF
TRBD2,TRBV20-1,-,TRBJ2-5,TGCAGTGCTAGAGCCGAACTAGCGGGGGAGTGGGAGACCCAGTACTTC,CSARAELAGEWETQYF
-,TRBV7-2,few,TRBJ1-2,TGTGCCAGCAGCTTACTGGAGAACTATGGCTACACCTTC,CASSLLENYGYTF
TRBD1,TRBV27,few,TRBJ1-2,TGTGCCAGCAGTCCTCGGACAGGGGGGAACTATGGCTACACCTTC,CASSPRTGGNYGYTF
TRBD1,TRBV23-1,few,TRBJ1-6,TGCGCCAGCAGTCATCGAGGACAGGGGCCCCCTTATAATTCACCCCTCCACTTT,CASSHRGQGPPYNSPLHF
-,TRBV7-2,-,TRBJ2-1,TGTGCCAGCAGCTTAGGCACAGTAAATGAGCAGTTCTTC,CASSLGTVNEQFF
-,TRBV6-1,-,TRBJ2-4,TGTGCCAGCAGAAGGGGTGATCTCGGCAAAAACATTCAGTACTTC,CASRRGDLGKNIQYF
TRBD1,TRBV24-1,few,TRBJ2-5,TGTGCCACCAGTGTCTCCGGGACAGGTGGTGAGACCCAGTACTTC,CATSVSGTGGETQYF
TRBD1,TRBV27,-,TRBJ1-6,TGTGCCAGCAGAACAGGGGACCTCGCCCTCCACTTT,CASRTGDLALHF
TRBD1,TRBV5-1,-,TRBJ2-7,TGCGCCAGCAGCACCGGACAGGGGGTTTACGAGCAGTACTTC,CASSTGQGVYEQYF
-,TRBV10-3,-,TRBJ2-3,TGTGCCATCAGCCCCGGGACTAGCACAGATACGCAGTATTTT,CAISPGTSTDTQYF
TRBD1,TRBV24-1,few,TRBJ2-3,TGTGCCACCAGTGCCCGGGGACAGACTAGCACAGATACGCAGTATTTT,CATSARGQTSTDTQYF